This T cell receptor beta chain was sequenced in a study of cytomegalovirus exposure and HLA in healthy donors (dated by TCRdb to 2015 to 2018). With regard to the full study: According to an earlier analysis of around 600 of the donors, some 170 million T cells yielded approximately 120 million unique TCR beta sequences and approximately 300 Gb of sequence data. An early release that covered around 590 HLA-typed donors contained approximately 300 gigabases of sequencing data and 65 million to 100 million unique TCR sequences. Of the approximately 370 genotyped donors, approximately 80% were placed in the genetic ancestry cluster associated with self-reported Caucasian donors. The study aimed to test whether signatures of past pathogen exposure could be identified by cataloging public T cell receptors. The T cell repertoires of about 700 subjects were profiled by immunosequencing and related to cytomegalovirus serostatus. Along with the approximately 700-subject first cohort, a separate validation cohort of over a hundred different subjects was used. To predict cytomegalovirus infection status, the study combined high-throughput TCR immunosequencing, statistical association of individual TCRs with disease status, and machine learning. In a later analysis, previously published TCR beta repertoires from several hundred donors were re-analyzed and high-resolution HLA genotyping was added so that TCR occurrence patterns could be studied. The later analysis used no new phenotypic data to find candidate immune exposures, relying instead on TCR beta sequences and their occurrence across donors. An earlier analysis of more than 450 of the donors used high-throughput TCR beta sequencing to judge whether each TCR beta V gene segment behaved as functional or pseudogenic. Donor age, sex, ethnicity and CMV serostatus were compiled together with the repertoire data. A later genetic analysis took genome-wide SNP genotypes for about three fifths of the 666 donors and used that subset as a discovery cohort. All discovery cohort repertoires had been generated on a single sequencing platform. HLA typing covered class I and class II loci at four-digit resolution. The number of donors typed differed by locus, with 629-630 for A, B, C, DRB1 and DQB1, over 500 for DQA1, 606 for DPA1, and roughly 450 for DPB1. A handful of DR-DQ haplotypes were handled as single units for association and clustering because linkage in the cohort was strong. Among some 410 genotyped donors of the cohort, an average of about 240,000 unique TCR beta nucleotide sequences were sequenced per donor, roughly 20% of them non-productive. Points the paper makes about the study in general: The 87-base-pair reads could not distinguish some IMGT-functional V segments, including TRBV6-2 and TRBV6-3, so those segments were excluded. Several of the top co-occurrence clusters appeared to be linked to parvovirus B19, influenza, CMV and Epstein-Barr virus, according to a later analysis. Because counts were too low, 15 to 20 rarely observed V segments, including chromosome 9 orphons, were left out of the earlier analysis of 587 of the donors. A later genetic analysis reported fewer N-insertions in productive TCRs among donors in an Asian-associated ancestry cluster than the roughly 620-donor mean. In vitro tests confirmed that a few of the cytomegalovirus-associated TCR beta chains recognize cytomegalovirus antigens. In a later analysis, TCR association rates were found to vary across HLA loci, with the most associated TCRs seen for DRB1 alleles and the fewest for HLA-C alleles. A further reported finding was that TCR beta sequences accurately predicted the HLA-A and HLA-B alleles for most subjects in the first cohort. V-gene and J-gene trimming of TCR beta chains was associated with a missense DCLRE1C variant in a later genetic analysis, and the association was replicated in an independent cohort. When HLA alleles, especially DR and DQ, strongly co-occurred, attributing TCR associations to individual alleles was difficult. The classifier was reported to diagnose cytomegalovirus status with high specificity and sensitivity in both the original and validation cohorts. The study gave a list of some 150 TCR beta chains associated with cytomegalovirus. A cluster of highly shared sequence variants was judged likely to be a technical artifact of the sequencing pipeline. Broadly in line with IMGT annotations, most TCR beta V segments showed up in productive rearrangements about 90% or about 30% of the time in an earlier analysis of 450 to 750 of the donors. In a later analysis, HLA-associated TCR beta chains showed more clonal expansion and lower generation probabilities than non-associated chains that were equally common. Roughly uniform sequencing depth across donors was assumed in presence/absence analyses, although this assumption may not hold. This cohort had only TCR beta chains sequenced, and the lack of alpha or paired-chain data limited which features could be detected. For the cohort, immune exposure information was limited to CMV serostatus. According to a later analysis, most CMV-associated TCR beta chains appeared to be HLA-restricted, and the HLA associations seemed to be driven largely by CMV exposure. The authors suggested that the approach could potentially be extended to other disease states and immunological phenotypes. Across donors, most TCR sequences were observed very rarely, whereas some public TCRs were present in many individuals. Correlated functional status among segregating V segments might be attributable to linkage disequilibrium, but an unknown experimental factor could not be ruled out. Because HLA typing was unavailable for some donors at each locus, only the typed subset was used in association tests. Specific HLA alleles were associated with over 15,000 TCR beta sequences at a false discovery rate of 0.05 in a later analysis.

The receptor library was made with the immunoSEQ multiplex PCR assay. A mixture of 60 forward primers for TCR Vbeta segments and 13 reverse primers for TCR Jbeta segments was used in the multiplex PCR. The CDR3 region of rearranged TCR beta genes was amplified from genomic DNA with a multiplex PCR assay. Amplified TCR beta libraries were sequenced as 87-base-pair reads on the Illumina HiSeq System. Concerning the study's data processing: In a later analysis, tens of millions of unique TCR beta chains were counted across the 500 to 850 repertoires, and some 10 million of these chains were shared by at least two donors. Raw reads were error-corrected and collapsed into unique sequences by a nearest-neighbor algorithm in which closely related sequences were merged to remove PCR and sequencing errors. Alignment of CDR3 sequences to IMGT reference sequences was used to assign V, D and J gene segments. For a sequence to be retained, a match of at least six nucleotides to both a V gene segment and a J gene segment was required. Rearrangements were classified as productive when the CDR3 lacked stop codons and remained in frame with V and J, and all other rearrangements were classified as non-productive. Following IMGT convention, CDR3 was defined as the stretch from the second conserved V-encoded cysteine up to the conserved J-encoded phenylalanine. In an earlier analysis of just under 600 of the donors, sequences lacking an unambiguous match to a single V gene segment were excluded. An earlier analysis of fewer than 750 of the donors called V segments functional above 56.7% productive rearrangements and segregating when the between-donor standard deviation exceeded 5%. A statistical classification framework was built for diagnosing cytomegalovirus status from the catalog of TCR beta chain sequences. V and J gene assignment, in a later analysis, came from comparing TCR nucleotide sequences with IMGT/GENE-DB human TR gene sequences. In a later analysis, CDR3 sequences and most-parsimonious VDJ recombination scenarios were assigned using the TCRdist pipeline. In a later analysis, each TCR beta chain was defined by its CDR3 amino acid sequence together with its V-gene family, and reads lacking a unique V-gene family were excluded. To address suspected cross-contamination and a sequencing artifact, a later analysis removed 450 to 700 highly shared, low-generation-probability nucleotide sequences. In a later analysis, a clonal expansion index was calculated for each public chain from normalized within-repertoire ranks of inferred template counts. In a later analysis, generation probabilities were computed with a VDJ recombination model fitted to out-of-frame rearrangements, and the resulting probabilities were checked against IGoR. Hypergeometric tests were used in a later analysis to score TCR-TCR, TCR-HLA and TCR-CMV co-occurrence, with a repertoire-size bias correction applied to the TCR pairs. To estimate false discovery rates, a later analysis permuted the HLA or CMV assignments 20 times. In a later analysis, co-occurring TCRs were grouped using DBSCAN, and TCRdist sequence similarity was added for clustering within HLA-allele-positive subsets. Repertoires with fewer than 30,000 or more than 120,000 public chains were left out of co-occurrence clustering, as were four to six repertoires with anomalous nucleotide sharing. TCRdb stores this immuneACCESS table with in-frame sequences only. Part of the clones is absent; in the studies checked, under half of the shortfall reflects unresolved V genes, and no reason is known for the rest. V and J calls and clone size follow that table, whereas D and trimming were derived from the DNA. For this sample, the table gives over 100,000 clones. About 1.8% of the sample is taken by the ten largest.

As for this clone: This clone's antigen is unknown.

The cohort comprised hundreds of healthy bone marrow donors. Cohort members were all nominally healthy when sampled, although unrecorded immune exposures were likely present. The donor tested CMV seronegative, placing the donor among the 352 seronegative members of the cohort. A peripheral blood sample was provided by each donor, and peripheral blood mononuclear cells were used for TCR beta sequencing. Genomic DNA extraction from the blood cell samples was performed with the Qiagen DNeasy Blood Extraction Kit. CDR1 is given as LNHNV and CDR2 as YYDKDF, both from the germline V gene (reference sequence). V is shortened by 0 bases, J by 6 bases, and the region joining them spans 14 bases. From the cysteine up to the phenylalanine, the CDR3 has a length of 16 residues. The read is trimmed to its CDR3 DNA, 48 bases read in frame from base 1.

This sequence originates from a man between 18 and 35 years old in good health and CMV-seronegative. The sequence joins TRBV15 to TRBJ2-2; tentative D gene TRBD2, with 6 bases matching. Source material: PBMCs. The DNA is TGTGCCACCAGCAGAGATCCCCCTCCGGGGGCCGGGGAGCTGTTTTTT. The resulting protein is CATSRDPPPGAGELFF. The reference TRBV15 and TRBJ2-2 proteins fill in what lies around the CDR3, so the full variable domain reads DAMVIQNPRYQVTQFGKPVTLSCSQTLNHNVMYWYQQKSSQAPKLLFHYYDKDFNNEADTPDNFQSRRPNTSFCFLDIRSPGLGDTAMYLCATSRDPPPGAGELFFGEGSRLTVL.